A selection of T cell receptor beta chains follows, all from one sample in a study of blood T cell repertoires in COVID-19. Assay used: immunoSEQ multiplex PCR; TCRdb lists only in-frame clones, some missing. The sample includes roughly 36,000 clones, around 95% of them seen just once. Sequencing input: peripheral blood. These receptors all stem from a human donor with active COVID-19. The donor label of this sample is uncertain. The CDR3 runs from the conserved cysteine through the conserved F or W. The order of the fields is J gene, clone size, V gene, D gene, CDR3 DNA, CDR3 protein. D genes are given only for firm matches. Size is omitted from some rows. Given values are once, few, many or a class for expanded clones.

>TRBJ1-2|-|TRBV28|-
TGTGCCAGCAGCCGTTATGGCTACACCTTC
CASSRYGYTF
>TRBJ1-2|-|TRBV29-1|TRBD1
TGCAGCGTTGTGGGACAGGAGGGCCTCTATGGCTACACCTTC
CSVVGQEGLYGYTF
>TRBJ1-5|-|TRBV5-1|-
TGCGCCAGCAGCTTGGCCTTATCGCAGGGCGGTCAGCCCCAGCATTTT
CASSLALSQGGQPQHF
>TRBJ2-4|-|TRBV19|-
TGTGCCAGTACCGTGTCGGGGACTTCGATTATAGCCAAAAACATTCAGTACTTC
CASTVSGTSIIAKNIQYF
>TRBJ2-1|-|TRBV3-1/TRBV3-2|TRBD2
TGTGCCAGCAGCCGACGACTAAGTTTTCTAGCGGGGGACCACAATGAGCAGTTCTTC
CASSRRLSFLAGDHNEQFF
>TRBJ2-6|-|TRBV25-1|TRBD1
TGTGCCAGCAGTCGGACAGGTGACGTCTCTGGGGCCAACGTCCTGACTTTC
CASSRTGDVSGANVLTF
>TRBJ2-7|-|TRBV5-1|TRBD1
TGCGCCAGCAGCTTGGCCGGGAAGGGGGACAGCTCCTACGAGCAGTACTTC
CASSLAGKGDSSYEQYF
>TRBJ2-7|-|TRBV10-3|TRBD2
TGTGCCATGACTAGCGGGAGGGCCGGAGAGCAGTACTTC
CAMTSGRAGEQYF
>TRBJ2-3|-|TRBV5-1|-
TGCGCCAGCAGCTTGGCCAGGAGCACAGATACGCAGTATTTT
CASSLARSTDTQYF
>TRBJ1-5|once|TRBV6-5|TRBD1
TGTGCCAGCAGTTACTCCCGACAGGGTCTTCAGCCCCAGCATTTT
CASSYSRQGLQPQHF
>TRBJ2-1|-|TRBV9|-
TGTGCCAGCAGCGGGAGACCCGCCTCCTACAATGAGCAGTTCTTC
CASSGRPASYNEQFF
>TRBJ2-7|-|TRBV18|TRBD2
TGTGCCAGCTCACCTTACCCTCCTAGCGGCCTACCTACGATGCAGTACTTC
CASSPYPPSGLPTMQYF
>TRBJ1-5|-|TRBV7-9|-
TGTGCCAGCAGCTTCAGCACAGGGCGCAATCAGCCCCAGCATTTT
CASSFSTGRNQPQHF
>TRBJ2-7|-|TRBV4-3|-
TGCGCCAGCAGCCAAGATATACAGGATGTCTCCTACGAGCAGTACTTC
CASSQDIQDVSYEQYF
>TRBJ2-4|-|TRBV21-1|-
TGTGCCAGCAGCAAAGATGGGAGGCCTGGCTTCCACCCTCTAAGAGCCAAAAACATTCAGTACTTC
CASSKDGRPGFHPLRAKNIQYF
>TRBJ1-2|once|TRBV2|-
TGTGCCAGCAGTGACGTCCGGGTTCCCCACTATGGCTACACCTTC
CASSDVRVPHYGYTF
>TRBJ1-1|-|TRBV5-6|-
TGTGCCAGCAGCCTAACTACAGGGATGACTGAAGCTTTCTTT
CASSLTTGMTEAFF
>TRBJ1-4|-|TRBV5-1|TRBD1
TGCGCCAGCAGCCGGGGACAGGGGGCTGAAAAACTGTTTTTT
CASSRGQGAEKLFF
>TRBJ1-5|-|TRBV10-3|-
TGTGCCATCCGGGGGGGAGCGAATCAGCCCCAGCATTTT
CAIRGGANQPQHF
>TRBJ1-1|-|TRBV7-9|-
TGTGCCAGCAGCTCATCAGGGGTGAACACTGAAGCTTTCTTT
CASSSSGVNTEAFF
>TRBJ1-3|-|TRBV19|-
TGTGCCAGTAGTATCAGGGGCACTGGAAACACCATATATTTT
CASSIRGTGNTIYF
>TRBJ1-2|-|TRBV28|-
TGTGCCAGCAGCGTACTAAATGACTATGGCTACACCTTC
CASSVLNDYGYTF
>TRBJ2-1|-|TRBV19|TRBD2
TGTGCCAGTAGTCTCCGGGGGAGCGGGGGCTCCTACAATGAGCAGTTCTTC
CASSLRGSGGSYNEQFF
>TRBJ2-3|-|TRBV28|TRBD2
TGTGCCAGCAGTTCCCGACTAGCGGGGACAGATACGCAGTATTTT
CASSSRLAGTDTQYF
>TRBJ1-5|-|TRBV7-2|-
TGTGCCAGCAGCTCCCGGGGGAATCAGCCCCAGCATTTT
CASSSRGNQPQHF
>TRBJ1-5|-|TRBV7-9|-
TGTGCCAGCAGCTTAAGTGGCTCCGGGGTCACACAGCCCCAGCATTTT
CASSLSGSGVTQPQHF
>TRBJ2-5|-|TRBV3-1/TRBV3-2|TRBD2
TGTGCCAGCAGCCAAGTTTTTGCGGGGGGTTCAAAGACCCAGTACTTC
CASSQVFAGGSKTQYF
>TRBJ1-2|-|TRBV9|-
TGTGCCAGCAGCGCAACTTCAGGGAAAGGCTACACCTTC
CASSATSGKGYTF
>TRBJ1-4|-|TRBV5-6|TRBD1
TGTGCCAGCAGCTTGATCGGGACAGGGGGAGAAAAACTGTTTTTT
CASSLIGTGGEKLFF
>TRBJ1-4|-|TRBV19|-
TGTGCCAGTAGTCTCGGGACTGCGGTTGCAACTAATGAAAAACTGTTTTTT
CASSLGTAVATNEKLFF
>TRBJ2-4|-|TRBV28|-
TGTGCCAGCAGCCCGCCACGGGGGGCGCTGAGTCACATTCAGTACTTC
CASSPPRGALSHIQYF
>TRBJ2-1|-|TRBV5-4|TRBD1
TGTGCCAGCAGCTCCCGGGACAGGGGCTACAATGAGCAGTTCTTC
CASSSRDRGYNEQFF
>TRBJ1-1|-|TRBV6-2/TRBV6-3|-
TGTGCCAGCAGTTACTCCCATTCTATGAACACTGAAGCTTTCTTT
CASSYSHSMNTEAFF
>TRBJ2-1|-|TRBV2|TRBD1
TGTGCCAGCAGTGAGGGGACAGGGTCCTACAATGAGCAGTTCTTC
CASSEGTGSYNEQFF
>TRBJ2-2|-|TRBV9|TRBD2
TGTGCCACAACTAGCGCGAACACCGGGGAGCTGTTTTTT
CATTSANTGELFF
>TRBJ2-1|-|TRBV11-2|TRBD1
TGTGCCAGCAGCCGATTACCGGGACAGGGAATCAATGAGCAGTTCTTC
CASSRLPGQGINEQFF
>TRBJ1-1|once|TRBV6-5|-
TGTGCCACCCTCAGGGTTGGGACTGAAGCTTTCTTT
CATLRVGTEAFF
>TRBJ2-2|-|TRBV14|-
TGTGCCAGCAGCCAGTCGGGACACCTCCCCGGGGAGCTGTTTTTT
CASSQSGHLPGELFF
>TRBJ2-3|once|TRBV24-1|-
TGTGCCACCAGTGATAAGGGGATGGATACGCAGTATTTT
CATSDKGMDTQYF
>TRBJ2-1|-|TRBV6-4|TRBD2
TGTGCCAGCAGAAGCGGGGGCCCCAGCAATGAGCAGTTCTTC
CASRSGGPSNEQFF
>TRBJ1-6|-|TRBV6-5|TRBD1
TGTGCAGCCCGCCGGGCCGGGACAGAGAGTTCACCCCTCCACTTT
CAARRAGTESSPLHF
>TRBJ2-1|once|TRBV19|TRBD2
TGTGCCAGTAGTATTCGCGGGGGTTACAATGAGCAGTTCTTC
CASSIRGGYNEQFF
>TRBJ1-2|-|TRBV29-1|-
TGCAGCGTTGAAGTTGATGCTACTGAAGGGGGAGACTATGGCTACACCTTC
CSVEVDATEGGDYGYTF
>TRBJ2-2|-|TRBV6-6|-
TGTGCCAGCAGTTATTCTCCAGGGAACACCGGGGAGCTGTTTTTT
CASSYSPGNTGELFF
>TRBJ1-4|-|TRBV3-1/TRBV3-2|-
TGTGCCAGCAGCCAGGCAGGGAATGAAAAACTGTTTTTT
CASSQAGNEKLFF
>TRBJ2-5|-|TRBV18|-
TGTGCCAGCTCACCAGGGTCACCGAGGATGGAGACCCAGTACTTC
CASSPGSPRMETQYF
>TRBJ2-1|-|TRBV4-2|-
TGTGCCAGCAGCCAGATAACCCAGGGGAATGAGCAGTTCTTC
CASSQITQGNEQFF
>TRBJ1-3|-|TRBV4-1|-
TGCGCCAGCAGCCAAGTCAGGGGCTCTGGAAACACCATATATTTT
CASSQVRGSGNTIYF
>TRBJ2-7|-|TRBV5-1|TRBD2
TGCGCCAGCAGCTGGGTGCTACTAGCGGGAGGAGGTGAGCAGTACTTC
CASSWVLLAGGGEQYF
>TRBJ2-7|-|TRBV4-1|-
TGCGCCAGCAGCCAAGAGGAGGGTACCCCATACGAGCAGTACTTC
CASSQEEGTPYEQYF
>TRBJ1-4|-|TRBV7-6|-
TGTGCCAGCAGCCCAAATGTGAGAGTTGCAACTAATGAAAAACTGTTTTTT
CASSPNVRVATNEKLFF
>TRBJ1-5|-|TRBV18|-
TGTGCCAGCTCACCGACACAAGGACAGCCGGGCAATCAGCCCCAGCATTTT
CASSPTQGQPGNQPQHF
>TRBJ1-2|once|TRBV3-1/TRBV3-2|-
TGTGCCAGCAGCCAAGACACGCGGGTTCTTAGGGCGGATATCGTCTATGGCTACACCTTC
CASSQDTRVLRADIVYGYTF
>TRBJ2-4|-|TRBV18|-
TGTGCCAGCTCGGCGGGGATTACTTATGGAAACATTCAGTACTTC
CASSAGITYGNIQYF
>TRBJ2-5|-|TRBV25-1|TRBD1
TGTGCCAGCAGCGAGGGACAGGGTCAAGAGACCCAGTACTTC
CASSEGQGQETQYF
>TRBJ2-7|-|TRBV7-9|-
TGTGCCAGCAGCTTGTCCGGGGGCTACGAGCAGTACTTC
CASSLSGGYEQYF
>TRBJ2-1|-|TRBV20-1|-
TGCAGTGGAGGATACAATGAGCAGTTCTTC
CSGGYNEQFF